A selection of T cell receptor beta chains follows, all from one sample in a study of blood T cell repertoires in COVID-19. Generated by immunoSEQ multiplex PCR, the TCRdb table keeps only in-frame clones and is missing some. The sample contains just under 55,000 clones, 85% to 95% of which appear only once. The sequenced sample consisted of peripheral blood. Receptors originate from a man over 45 with acute or convalescent COVID-19. CDR3s include the opening cysteine and the closing phenylalanine or tryptophan. D genes are given only for firm matches. Clone size appears in some rows only: once, few, many, or a class for an expanded clone.

clone size: .
D gene: .
J gene: TRBJ2-1
V gene: TRBV24-1
CDR3 DNA: TGTGCCACCAGTGATTCCCCCCAGGTTAATGAGCAGTTCTTC
CDR3 protein: CATSDSPQVNEQFF

clone size: .
D gene: TRBD2
J gene: TRBJ2-2
V gene: TRBV30
CDR3 DNA: TGTGCCTGGAGTGTACAGGGACTAGCGATCGCCGGGGAGCTGTTTTTT
CDR3 protein: CAWSVQGLAIAGELFF

clone size: .
D gene: TRBD1
J gene: TRBJ2-2
V gene: TRBV7-9
CDR3 DNA: TGTGCCAGCAGCTTACAGGGGGCATCGAACACCGGGGAGCTGTTTTTT
CDR3 protein: CASSLQGASNTGELFF

clone size: .
D gene: TRBD1
J gene: TRBJ1-2
V gene: TRBV29-1
CDR3 DNA: TGCAGCGTTGAGGCCCAGGACAGGGTTGGTGGCTACACCTTC
CDR3 protein: CSVEAQDRVGGYTF

clone size: .
D gene: TRBD2
J gene: TRBJ2-7
V gene: TRBV29-1
CDR3 DNA: TGCAGCGTTGCTTTAGCGGGGTACGAGCAGTACTTC
CDR3 protein: CSVALAGYEQYF

clone size: .
D gene: TRBD1
J gene: TRBJ1-6
V gene: TRBV19
CDR3 DNA: TGTGCCTGCGGACAGGGGGGCTATAATTCACCCCTCCACTTT
CDR3 protein: CACGQGGYNSPLHF

clone size: .
D gene: TRBD1
J gene: TRBJ1-2
V gene: TRBV15
CDR3 DNA: TGTGCCACCAGCGGGACAGAATATGGCTACACCTTC
CDR3 protein: CATSGTEYGYTF

clone size: .
D gene: .
J gene: TRBJ2-3
V gene: TRBV6-6
CDR3 DNA: TGTGCCAGCAGTTACCTTCCTCCCAGGGCGACAGATACGCAGTATTTT
CDR3 protein: CASSYLPPRATDTQYF

clone size: .
D gene: .
J gene: TRBJ2-1
V gene: TRBV10-3
CDR3 DNA: TGTGCCATCAGTGGGGCCTCCTCCTACAATGAGCAGTTCTTC
CDR3 protein: CAISGASSYNEQFF

clone size: .
D gene: TRBD1
J gene: TRBJ2-5
V gene: TRBV24-1
CDR3 DNA: TGTGCCACCAGTGACCCCGAGACAGGGGGGGAGACCCAGTACTTC
CDR3 protein: CATSDPETGGETQYF

clone size: .
D gene: .
J gene: TRBJ1-1
V gene: TRBV5-8
CDR3 DNA: TGTGCCAGCAGCTTGCAAATGAACACTGAAGCTTTCTTT
CDR3 protein: CASSLQMNTEAFF

clone size: .
D gene: .
J gene: TRBJ1-5
V gene: TRBV24-1
CDR3 DNA: TGTGCCACCGCCAATGGGCCTTTGCAGCCCCAGCATTTT
CDR3 protein: CATANGPLQPQHF

clone size: .
D gene: .
J gene: TRBJ2-7
V gene: TRBV15
CDR3 DNA: TGTGCCACCAGCAGAGGGGGCAGGGCCTACGAGCAGTACTTC
CDR3 protein: CATSRGGRAYEQYF

clone size: .
D gene: TRBD2
J gene: TRBJ2-7
V gene: TRBV5-1
CDR3 DNA: TGCGCCAGCAGCTTGGGGACTAGCGTCAAATACGAGCAGTACTTC
CDR3 protein: CASSLGTSVKYEQYF

clone size: few
D gene: TRBD1
J gene: TRBJ1-6
V gene: TRBV6-1
CDR3 DNA: TGTGCCAGCAGTGAAGTCGGGACAGGGGGCTCCTATAATTCACCCCTCCACTTT
CDR3 protein: CASSEVGTGGSYNSPLHF

clone size: once
D gene: .
J gene: TRBJ2-7
V gene: TRBV19
CDR3 DNA: TGTGCCAGTAGTATCACAGGGGGGGGCGAGCAGTACTTC
CDR3 protein: CASSITGGGEQYF

clone size: .
D gene: .
J gene: TRBJ2-7
V gene: TRBV4-1
CDR3 DNA: TGCGCCAGCAGCCAAGAACAGGTCTCCTACGAGCAGTACTTC
CDR3 protein: CASSQEQVSYEQYF

clone size: few
D gene: TRBD2
J gene: TRBJ2-1
V gene: TRBV14
CDR3 DNA: TGTGCCAGCAGCCTGCCCTTACTAGCGGGAGGGAGGAATGAGCAGTTCTTC
CDR3 protein: CASSLPLLAGGRNEQFF

clone size: .
D gene: TRBD1
J gene: TRBJ2-7
V gene: TRBV27
CDR3 DNA: TGTGCCAGCCTTGGACAGGGCCCCTACGAGCAGTACTTC
CDR3 protein: CASLGQGPYEQYF

clone size: .
D gene: .
J gene: TRBJ2-1
V gene: TRBV11-2
CDR3 DNA: TGTGCCAGCAGCTTAGCGGCGGGACTTACCAATGAGCAGTTCTTC
CDR3 protein: CASSLAAGLTNEQFF

clone size: .
D gene: TRBD1
J gene: TRBJ2-3
V gene: TRBV6-5
CDR3 DNA: TGTGCCAGCAGCAGACAGGGGATCACAGATACGCAGTATTTT
CDR3 protein: CASSRQGITDTQYF

clone size: .
D gene: TRBD1
J gene: TRBJ1-5
V gene: TRBV24-1
CDR3 DNA: TGTGCCACCAGTGAAGCCGGGACAGGGGAGAGCAATCAGCCCCAGCATTTT
CDR3 protein: CATSEAGTGESNQPQHF

clone size: .
D gene: TRBD2
J gene: TRBJ2-1
V gene: TRBV11-3
CDR3 DNA: TGTGCCAGCAGAGGGACTAGCGTATACAATGAGCAGTTCTTC
CDR3 protein: CASRGTSVYNEQFF

clone size: .
D gene: .
J gene: TRBJ2-2
V gene: TRBV10-3
CDR3 DNA: TGTGCCATCAGTATCTTCACCGGGGAGCTGTTTTTT
CDR3 protein: CAISIFTGELFF

clone size: .
D gene: .
J gene: TRBJ2-7
V gene: TRBV10-3
CDR3 DNA: TGTGCCATCAGTGCGGCGACAAGAACATACGAGGAGCAGTACTTC
CDR3 protein: CAISAATRTYEEQYF